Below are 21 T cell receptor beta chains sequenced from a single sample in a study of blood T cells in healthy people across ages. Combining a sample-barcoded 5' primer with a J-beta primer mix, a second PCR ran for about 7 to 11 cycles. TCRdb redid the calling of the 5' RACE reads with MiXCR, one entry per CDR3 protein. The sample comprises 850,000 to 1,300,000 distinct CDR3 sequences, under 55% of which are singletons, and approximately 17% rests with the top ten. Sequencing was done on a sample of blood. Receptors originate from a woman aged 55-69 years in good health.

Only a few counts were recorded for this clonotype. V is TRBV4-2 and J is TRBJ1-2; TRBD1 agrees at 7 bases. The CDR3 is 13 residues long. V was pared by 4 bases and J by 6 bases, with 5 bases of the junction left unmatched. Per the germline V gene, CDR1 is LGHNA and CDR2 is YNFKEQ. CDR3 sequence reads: CASSLSTGDGYTF. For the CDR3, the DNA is TGTGCCAGCAGCCTATCCACAGGGGATGGCTACACCTTC.

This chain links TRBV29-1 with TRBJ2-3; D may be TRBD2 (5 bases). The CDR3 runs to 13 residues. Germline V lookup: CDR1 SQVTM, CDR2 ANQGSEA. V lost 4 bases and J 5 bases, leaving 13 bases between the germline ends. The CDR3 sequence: CSVATARGDTQYF. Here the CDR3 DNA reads TGCAGCGTTGCGACGGCCCGGGGAGATACGCAGTATTTT.

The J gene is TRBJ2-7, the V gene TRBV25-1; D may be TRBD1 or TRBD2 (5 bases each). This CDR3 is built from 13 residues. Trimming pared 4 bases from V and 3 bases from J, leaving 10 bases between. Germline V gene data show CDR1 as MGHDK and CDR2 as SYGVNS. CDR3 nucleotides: TGTGCCAGCAGTGGAGGGGCGGGCTACGAGCAGTACTTC. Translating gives CASSGGAGYEQYF.

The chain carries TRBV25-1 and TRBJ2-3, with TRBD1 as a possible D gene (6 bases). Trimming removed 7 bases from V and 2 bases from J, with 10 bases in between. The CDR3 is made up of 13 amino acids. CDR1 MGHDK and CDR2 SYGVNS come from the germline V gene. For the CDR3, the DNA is TGTGCCAGCACTCAGGGGCACACAGATACGCAGTATTTT. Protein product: CASTQGHTDTQYF.

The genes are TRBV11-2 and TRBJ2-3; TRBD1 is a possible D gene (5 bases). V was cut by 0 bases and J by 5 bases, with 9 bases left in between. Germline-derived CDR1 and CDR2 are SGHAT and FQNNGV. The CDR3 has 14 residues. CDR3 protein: CASSLDGAIDTQYF. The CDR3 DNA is TGTGCCAGCAGCTTAGATGGGGCAATAGATACGCAGTATTTT.

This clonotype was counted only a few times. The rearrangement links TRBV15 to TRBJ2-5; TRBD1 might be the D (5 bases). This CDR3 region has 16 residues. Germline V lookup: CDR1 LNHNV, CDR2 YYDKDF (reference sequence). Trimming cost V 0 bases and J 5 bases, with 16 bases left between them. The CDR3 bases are TGTGCCACCAGCAGAGATCTAGGGGTAATGGAGGAGACCCAGTACTTC. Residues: CATSRDLGVMEETQYF.

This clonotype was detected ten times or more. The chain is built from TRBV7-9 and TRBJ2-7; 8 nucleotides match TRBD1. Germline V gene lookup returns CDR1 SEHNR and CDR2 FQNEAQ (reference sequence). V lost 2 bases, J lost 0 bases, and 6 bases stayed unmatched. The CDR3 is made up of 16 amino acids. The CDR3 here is CASSLMSTGGSYEQYF. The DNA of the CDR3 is TGTGCCAGCAGCTTAATGTCCACAGGGGGCTCCTACGAGCAGTACTTC.

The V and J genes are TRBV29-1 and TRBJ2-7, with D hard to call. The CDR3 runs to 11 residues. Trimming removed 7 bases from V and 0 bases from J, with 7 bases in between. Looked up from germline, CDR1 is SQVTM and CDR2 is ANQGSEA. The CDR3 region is CSARSSYEQYF. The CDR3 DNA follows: TGCAGCGCCAGGAGCTCCTACGAGCAGTACTTC.

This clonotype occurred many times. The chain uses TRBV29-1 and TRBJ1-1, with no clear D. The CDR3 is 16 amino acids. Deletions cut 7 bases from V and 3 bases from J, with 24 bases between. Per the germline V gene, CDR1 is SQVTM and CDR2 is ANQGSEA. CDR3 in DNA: TGCAGCGCTGAGGGTACCTTCAGTTTCCGACACACTGAAGCTTTCTTT. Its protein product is CSAEGTFSFRHTEAFF.

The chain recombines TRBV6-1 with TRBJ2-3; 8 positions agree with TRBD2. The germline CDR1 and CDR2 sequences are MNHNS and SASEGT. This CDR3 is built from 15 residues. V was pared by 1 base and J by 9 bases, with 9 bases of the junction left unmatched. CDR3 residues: CASSEGGLVGATQYF. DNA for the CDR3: TGTGCCAGCAGTGAAGGGGGACTAGTGGGGGCCACGCAGTATTTT.

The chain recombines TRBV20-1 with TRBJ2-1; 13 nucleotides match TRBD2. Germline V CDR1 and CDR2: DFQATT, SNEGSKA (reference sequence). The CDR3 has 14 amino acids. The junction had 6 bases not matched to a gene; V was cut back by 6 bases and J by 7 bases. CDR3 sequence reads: CSAPTSGRLNEQFF. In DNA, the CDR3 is TGCAGTGCCCCGACTAGCGGGAGGCTGAATGAGCAGTTCTTC.

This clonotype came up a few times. In DNA form, the CDR3 reads TGTGCCAGCAGTGCCAGTAGCGGGAGCCCCTCCTACGAGCAGTACTTC. Translated, it gives CASSASSGSPSYEQYF. The chain carries TRBV6-1 and TRBJ2-7; TRBD2 matches 9 bases. Germline trimming cut 4 bases from V and 0 bases from J; bases unmatched to any gene: 7. In germline, CDR1 is MNHNS, CDR2 SASEGT. This CDR3 is 16 amino acids long.

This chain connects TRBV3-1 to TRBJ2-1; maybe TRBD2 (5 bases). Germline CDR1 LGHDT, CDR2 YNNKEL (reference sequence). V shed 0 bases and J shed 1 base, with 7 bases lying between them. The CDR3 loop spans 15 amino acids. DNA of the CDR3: TGTGCCAGCAGCCAAGAGTGGGAGTCCTACAATGAGCAGTTCTTC. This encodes CASSQEWESYNEQFF.

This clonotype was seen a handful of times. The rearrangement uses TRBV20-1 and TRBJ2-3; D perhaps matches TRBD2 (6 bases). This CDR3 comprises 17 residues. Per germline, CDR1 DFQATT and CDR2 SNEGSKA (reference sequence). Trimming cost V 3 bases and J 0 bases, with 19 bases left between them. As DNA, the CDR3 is TGCAGTGCTAGCTATCTCGGAGGTAGCGGTAGCACAGATACGCAGTATTTT. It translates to CSASYLGGSGSTDTQYF.

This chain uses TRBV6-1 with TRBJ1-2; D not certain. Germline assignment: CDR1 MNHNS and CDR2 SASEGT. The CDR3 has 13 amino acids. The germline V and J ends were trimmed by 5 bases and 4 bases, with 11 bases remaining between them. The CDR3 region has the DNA TGTGCCAGCAGTACCGGGCCTTCCTATGGCTACACCTTC. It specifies CASSTGPSYGYTF.

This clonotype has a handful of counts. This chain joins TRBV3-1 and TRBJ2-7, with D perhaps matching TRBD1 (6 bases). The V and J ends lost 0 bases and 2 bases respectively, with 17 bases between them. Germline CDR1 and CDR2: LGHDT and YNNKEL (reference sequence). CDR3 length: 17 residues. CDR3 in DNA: TGTGCCAGCAGCCAAGACCTCCCGGGGACATTCGCCTACGAGCAGTACTTC. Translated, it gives CASSQDLPGTFAYEQYF.

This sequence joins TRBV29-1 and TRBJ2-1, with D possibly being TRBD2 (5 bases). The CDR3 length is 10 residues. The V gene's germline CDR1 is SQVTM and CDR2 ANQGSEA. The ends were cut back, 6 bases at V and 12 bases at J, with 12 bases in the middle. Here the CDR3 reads CSVSSEGQFF. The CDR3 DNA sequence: TGCAGCGTGTCCAGCGAGGGGCAGTTCTTC.

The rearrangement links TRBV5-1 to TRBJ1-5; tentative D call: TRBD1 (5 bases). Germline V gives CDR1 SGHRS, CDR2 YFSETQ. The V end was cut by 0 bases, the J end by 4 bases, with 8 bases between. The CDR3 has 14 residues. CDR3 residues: CASSLGTTNQPQHF. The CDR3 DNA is TGCGCCAGCAGCTTGGGGACAACTAATCAGCCCCAGCATTTT.

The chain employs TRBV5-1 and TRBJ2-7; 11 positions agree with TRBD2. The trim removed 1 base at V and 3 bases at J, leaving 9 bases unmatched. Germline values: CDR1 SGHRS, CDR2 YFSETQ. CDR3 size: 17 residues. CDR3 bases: TGCGCCAGCAGCTTGTTTTTAGCGGGAGGGCCCGACTACGAGCAGTACTTC. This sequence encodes CASSLFLAGGPDYEQYF.

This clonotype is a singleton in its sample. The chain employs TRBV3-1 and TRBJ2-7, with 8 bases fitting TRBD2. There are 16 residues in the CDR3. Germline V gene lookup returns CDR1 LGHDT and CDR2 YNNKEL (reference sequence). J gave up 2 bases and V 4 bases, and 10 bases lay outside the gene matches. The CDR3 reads CASSPGRLAGTYEQYF. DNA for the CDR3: TGTGCCAGCAGCCCTGGTCGGCTAGCGGGTACCTACGAGCAGTACTTC.

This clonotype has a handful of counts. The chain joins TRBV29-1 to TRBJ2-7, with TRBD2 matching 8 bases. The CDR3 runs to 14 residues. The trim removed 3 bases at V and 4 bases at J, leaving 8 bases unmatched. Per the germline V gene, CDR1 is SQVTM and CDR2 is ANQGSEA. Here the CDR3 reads CSVDGLAEGYEQYF. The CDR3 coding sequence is TGCAGCGTTGACGGACTAGCTGAGGGTTACGAGCAGTACTTC.